This is a list of T cell receptor beta chains from one sample in a study of T cells after yellow fever vaccination. One entry per CDR3 protein results from TCRdb running MiXCR on the 5' RACE reads. The sample includes some 250,000 distinct CDR3 sequences, about 3.5% seen only once; the top ten take under 20%. The sample was PBMCs, taken 15 days after the yellow fever booster vaccination. These receptors all stem from a man aged 18-30 years who received the YFV17D yellow fever vaccine. The CDR3 runs from the conserved cysteine through the conserved F or W. The D gene is left open where the match is weak. Not every row has a clone size; where given, it reads once, few, many or a size class.

abundance	v_gene	d_gene	j_gene	CDR3aa	CDR3nt
many	TRBV20-1	.	TRBJ2-7	CSARGGPGEQYF	TGCAGTGCTAGAGGGGGACCCGGCGAGCAGTACTTC
many	TRBV19	.	TRBJ1-5	CASNAGGRNQPQHF	TGTGCCAGTAATGCGGGGGGTCGGAATCAGCCCCAGCATTTT
many	TRBV11-2	TRBD1	TRBJ1-4	CASSLLGQGSTNEKLFF	TGTGCCAGCAGCTTGCTGGGACAGGGTTCAACTAATGAAAAACTGTTTTTT
many	TRBV21-1	.	TRBJ2-1	CASQTGLSVHLRVNEQFF	TGTGCCAGCCAAACGGGACTCTCCGTTCACCTACGAGTAAATGAGCAGTTCTTC
many	TRBV19	.	TRBJ1-2	CASSITGRRYGYTF	TGTGCCAGTAGTATAACTGGCAGGAGGTATGGCTACACCTTC
few	TRBV6-1	.	TRBJ2-7	CASSEEDRSYEQYF	TGTGCCAGCAGTGAAGAGGATAGGTCCTACGAGCAGTACTTC
few	TRBV4-3	TRBD1	TRBJ1-1	CASSRLTGGTEAFF	TGCGCCAGCAGCCGCCTAACAGGGGGGACTGAAGCTTTCTTT
.	TRBV13	.	TRBJ1-1	CASSLGFGITEAFF	TGTGCCAGCAGCTTAGGGTTCGGGATAACTGAAGCTTTCTTT
many	TRBV11-2	.	TRBJ2-5	CASSSGQQETQYF	TGTGCCAGCAGCTCCGGACAGCAAGAGACCCAGTACTTC
many	TRBV10-3	TRBD2	TRBJ2-3	CAIRLTSGLTDTQYF	TGTGCCATCAGGTTAACTAGCGGACTCACAGATACGCAGTATTTT
many	TRBV5-1	.	TRBJ2-3	CASSPVGRGRTDTQYF	TGCGCCAGCTCGCCCGTCGGGCGGGGACGCACAGATACGCAGTATTTT
many	TRBV5-6	.	TRBJ1-2	CASSLNRVYGYTF	TGTGCCAGCAGCTTAAACAGGGTCTATGGCTACACCTTC
many	TRBV7-3	.	TRBJ1-3	CASSLTGAGNTIYF	TGTGCCAGCAGCTTAACCGGCGCGGGAAACACCATATATTTT
many	TRBV7-2	.	TRBJ2-3	CASSPRDDTQYF	TGTGCCAGCAGCCCCCGGGACGACACGCAGTATTTT
.	TRBV3-1	TRBD2	TRBJ2-1	CASSQGGAGGQFF	TGTGCCAGCAGCCAAGGAGGAGCGGGGGGGCAGTTCTTC
many	TRBV27	.	TRBJ2-2	CASSPGTATGELFF	TGTGCCAGCAGTCCAGGGACCGCTACCGGGGAGCTGTTTTTT
many	TRBV11-3	.	TRBJ1-1	CASSPSGRESTEAFF	TGTGCCAGCAGCCCTTCCGGGAGGGAAAGCACTGAAGCTTTCTTT
many	TRBV27	.	TRBJ2-3	CASRDQASTDTQYF	TGTGCCAGCAGGGACCAGGCTAGCACAGATACGCAGTATTTT
many	TRBV7-9	.	TRBJ2-3	CASSLAAGDGLTDTQYF	TGTGCCAGCAGCTTAGCGGCAGGGGACGGACTCACAGATACGCAGTATTTT
many	TRBV7-2	TRBD2	TRBJ2-1	CASSSGLVYDEQFF	TGTGCCAGCAGCTCTGGACTAGTTTACGATGAGCAGTTCTTC
many	TRBV27	.	TRBJ2-3	CASSQATGAQYF	TGTGCCAGCAGCCAGGCCACAGGTGCGCAGTATTTT
many	TRBV7-2	.	TRBJ1-1	CASRIGQLGTEAFF	TGTGCCAGCAGGATAGGACAGCTCGGCACTGAAGCTTTCTTT
.	TRBV12-5	.	TRBJ2-1	CASASGNEQFF	TGTGCTAGTGCTAGTGGGAATGAGCAGTTCTTC
many	TRBV2	TRBD1	TRBJ2-1	CASKVGQGAYNEQFF	TGTGCCAGCAAGGTCGGACAGGGAGCCTACAATGAGCAGTTCTTC
many	TRBV28	.	TRBJ1-2	CASSLKGDGYTF	TGTGCCAGCAGTTTAAAGGGAGATGGCTACACCTTC
many	TRBV2	.	TRBJ1-4	CASSEQPMGNEKLFF	TGTGCCAGCAGTGAGCAGCCCATGGGCAACGAAAAACTGTTTTTT
many	TRBV7-2	.	TRBJ2-3	CASSSRGRFPTDTQYF	TGTGCCAGCAGTTCCCGGGGGCGGTTCCCGACAGATACGCAGTATTTT
many	TRBV30	.	TRBJ2-3	CAWSRRSTDTQYF	TGTGCCTGGAGTCGGCGGAGCACAGATACGCAGTATTTT
many	TRBV9	TRBD2	TRBJ2-7	CASSATSGGAYEQYF	TGTGCCAGCAGCGCTACTAGCGGGGGAGCCTACGAGCAGTACTTC
many	TRBV28	.	TRBJ2-1	CASSLLGYNEQFF	TGTGCCAGCAGTTTGCTCGGTTACAATGAGCAGTTCTTC
many	TRBV27	TRBD1	TRBJ1-2	CASRQGAGGYTF	TGTGCCAGCAGACAGGGGGCGGGTGGCTACACCTTC
.	TRBV5-4	TRBD1	TRBJ1-2	CASSMTGGGYGYTF	TGTGCCAGCAGCATGACAGGGGGGGGCTATGGCTACACCTTC
many	TRBV4-2	.	TRBJ1-1	CASSQDRSGGALAFF	TGTGCCAGCAGCCAAGATCGATCAGGAGGGGCTCTAGCTTTCTTT
.	TRBV12-3/TRBV12-4	TRBD2	TRBJ2-3	CASSGGWRHTDTQYF	TGTGCCAGCTCCGGGGGGTGGCGGCACACAGATACGCAGTATTTT
many	TRBV11-2	.	TRBJ1-1	CASSNPDSLPTEAFF	TGTGCCAGCAGCAACCCGGACAGTCTTCCCACTGAAGCTTTCTTT
many	TRBV5-1	.	TRBJ2-1	CASSLARGDYNEQFF	TGCGCCAGCAGCTTGGCTAGGGGGGATTACAATGAGCAGTTCTTC